This T cell receptor (beta chain) was recorded in a study of blood T cell dynamics during melanoma immunotherapy. Findings of the study overall: Cell-free DNA CDR3 sequences most resembled the immune-effector CD8+ subset, which was also most clonal.

Regarding this clone: Its antigen is as yet unknown.

Profiling relied on immunoSEQ multiplex PCR, and the TCRdb table lists in-frame clones only, not all of them. The sample records about 12,000 clones, around nine tenths being singletons. The CDR3 contains 14 residues. With V trimmed by 4 bases and J by 3 bases, 5 bases remained unmatched. The germline gives CDR1 SGHVS, CDR2 FNYEAQ. Time point noted: week 3, after first cycle of checkpoint inhibitor. The source material was effector memory CD8+ T cells from blood, sampled from a patient treated with checkpoint blockade. The chain uses TRBV7-6 and TRBJ2-7, with 8 bases fitting TRBD1. This receptor was obtained from a human donor with melanoma. CDR3 sequence reads: CASSSRGLGYEQYF. The CDR3 DNA is TGTGCCAGCAGCTCCAGGGGGCTAGGCTACGAGCAGTACTTC.